Below, 8 T cell receptor beta chains from the same sample are listed, as sequenced in a study of graft-versus-host responses after intestinal transplantation. Their cognate antigens are unknown. This table comes from immunoSEQ multiplex PCR, and its TCRdb copy is limited to in-frame clones, with some not included. The table has around 100,000 clones, under 95% seen once. Material: unstimulated CD8+ T cells sorted from spleen or lymph node cells, obtained before intestinal transplant. The receptor source for this set is a human donor who received an intestinal transplant.

V and J are TRBV30 and TRBJ2-5; D uncertain. V gave up 0 bases and J gave up 7 bases, with 3 bases separating them. CDR3 length: 10 amino acids. Germline V gene data show CDR1 as GTSNPN and CDR2 as SVGIG (reference sequence). CDR3 in amino acids: CAWSVGTQYF. The CDR3 DNA reads TGTGCCTGGAGTGTGGGGACCCAGTACTTC.

V is TRBV6-1 and J is TRBJ1-5; the D is unclear. Trimming pared 2 bases from V and 0 bases from J, leaving 11 bases between. From germline, CDR1 is MNHNS and CDR2 SASEGT. The CDR3 extends over 16 amino acids. The chain's CDR3 is CASSESWVSSNQPQHF. DNA of the CDR3: TGTGCCAGCAGTGAAAGTTGGGTATCTAGCAATCAGCCCCAGCATTTT.

V gene TRBV5-1 combines with J gene TRBJ2-7; 9 nucleotides align to TRBD1. Losses at the gene ends were 0 bases for V and 2 bases for J; bases not matched to a gene: 3. Germline values: CDR1 SGHRS, CDR2 YFSETQ. This CDR3 is 15 amino acids long. The CDR3 loop is CASSLARDRAYEQYF. Written as DNA, the CDR3 is TGCGCCAGCAGCTTGGCCCGGGACAGGGCCTACGAGCAGTACTTC.

The DNA of the CDR3 is TGTGCCAGTAAGGGGGGCCTAATGAACACTGAAGCTTTCTTT. Translated: CASKGGLMNTEAFF. J is TRBJ1-1 and V is TRBV19; D perhaps matches TRBD1 (6 bases). Trimming cost V 7 bases and J 0 bases, with 12 bases left between them. Germline V CDR1 and CDR2: LNHDA, SQIVND (reference sequence). The CDR3 totals 14 residues.

The table lists this clone with a few counts. V usage is TRBV11-2 and J usage is TRBJ2-1; maybe TRBD1 (6 bases). Trimming removed 3 bases from V and 6 bases from J, with 9 bases in between. CDR1 and CDR2 from the germline V gene are SGHAT and FQNNGV. This CDR3 region has 13 residues. The CDR3 DNA follows: TGTGCCAGCAGCTTGGGGACAACCAATGAGCAGTTCTTC. Protein: CASSLGTTNEQFF.

This sequence joins TRBV7-8 and TRBJ1-2; no definite D call. V dropped 4 bases and J dropped 4 bases, with 10 bases sitting between them. The germline V gene has CDR1 SGHVS and CDR2 FQNEAQ. CDR3 size: 13 residues. As DNA, the CDR3 is TGTGCCAGCAGCTACGACATTTTCTATGGCTACACCTTC. Translated: CASSYDIFYGYTF.

The V call is TRBV4-1, the J call TRBJ2-1; unclear D gene. V was pared by 5 bases and J by 6 bases, with 5 bases between. Germline V lookup: CDR1 MGHRA, CDR2 YSYEKL. The CDR3 has 11 amino acids. The CDR3 loop is CASSSGNEQFF. CDR3 sequence (DNA): TGCGCCAGCAGCTCGGGCAATGAGCAGTTCTTC.

V is TRBV10-1 and J is TRBJ1-1; a weak D match, TRBD1 (6 bases). V shed 0 bases and J shed 7 bases, with 9 bases lying between them. The CDR3 loop spans 13 amino acids. CDR1 and CDR2 from the germline V gene are WNHNN and SYGVQD (reference sequence). The CDR3 sequence: CASSESRTVEAFF. In DNA, the CDR3 is TGCGCCAGCAGTGAGTCTCGGACAGTTGAAGCTTTCTTT.